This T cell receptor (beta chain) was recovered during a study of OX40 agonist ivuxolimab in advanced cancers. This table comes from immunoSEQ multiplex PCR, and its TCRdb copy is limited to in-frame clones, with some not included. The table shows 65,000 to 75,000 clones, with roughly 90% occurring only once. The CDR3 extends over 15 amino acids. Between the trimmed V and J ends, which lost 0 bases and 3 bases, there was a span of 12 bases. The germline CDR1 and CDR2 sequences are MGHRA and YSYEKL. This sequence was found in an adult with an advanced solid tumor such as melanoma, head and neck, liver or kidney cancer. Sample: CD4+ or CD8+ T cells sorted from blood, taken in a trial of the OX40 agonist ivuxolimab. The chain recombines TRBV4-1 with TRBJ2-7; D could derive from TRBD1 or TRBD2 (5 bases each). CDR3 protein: CASSQDSDSYYEQYF. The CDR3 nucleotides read TGCGCCAGCAGCCAAGATAGCGACAGTTACTACGAGCAGTACTTC.